This T cell receptor beta chain was obtained from a study of blood T cell repertoires in COVID-19. V lost 7 bases and J lost 3, with 13 bases in between. CDR1 and CDR2 (germline): ENHRY, SYGVKD. The CDR3 sequence is 13 residues long. The repertoire was sequenced with immunoSEQ multiplex PCR; TCRdb's copy has only in-frame clones and lacks some. The sample consists of some 320,000 clones, 85% to 95% of them appearing once. The participants were between about 18 and 100 years old and came from 24 US areas. Allocation to cohorts depended on clinical history reported by the participants. Participants in the exposed group had met a COVID-19 case in the 2 weeks before joining the study.

This chain joins TRBV10-3 and TRBJ2-7; a weak D match, TRBD2 (6 bases). The sample was PBMCs or T cells enriched from blood (not recorded which). The source is a young woman who had been exposed to COVID-19. The CDR3 nucleotides are TGTGCCATCAAGGCGGGAACTGACTACGAGCAGTACTTC. It translates to CAIKAGTDYEQYF.